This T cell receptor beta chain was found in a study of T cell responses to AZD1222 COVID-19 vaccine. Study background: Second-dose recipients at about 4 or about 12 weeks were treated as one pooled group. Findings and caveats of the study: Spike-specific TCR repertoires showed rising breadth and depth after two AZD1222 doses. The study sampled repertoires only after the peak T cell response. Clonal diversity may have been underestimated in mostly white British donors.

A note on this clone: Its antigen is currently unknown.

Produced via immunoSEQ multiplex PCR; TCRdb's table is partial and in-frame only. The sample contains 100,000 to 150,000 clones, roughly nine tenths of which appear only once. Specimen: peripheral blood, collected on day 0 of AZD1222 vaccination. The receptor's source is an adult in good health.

The CDR3: CASSVGTPRRGNNEQFF. The CDR3 DNA reads TGTGCCAGCAGCGTCGGGACCCCCCGACGCGGCAACAATGAGCAGTTCTTC. This chain joins TRBV9 and TRBJ2-1, with D perhaps assigned TRBD1 or TRBD2 (5 bases each). CDR3 length equals 17 residues. From germline, CDR1 is SGDLS and CDR2 YYNGEE. With 2 bases removed from V and 5 bases from J, the gap between germline ends came to 20 bases. Combining the CDR3 with reference TRBV9 and TRBJ2-1 gives the whole variable domain DSGVTQTPKHLITATGQRVTLRCSPRSGDLSVYWYQQSLDQGLQFLIQYYNGEERAKGNILERFSAQQFPDLHSELNLSSLELGDSALYFCASSVGTPRRGNNEQFFGPGTRLTVL.